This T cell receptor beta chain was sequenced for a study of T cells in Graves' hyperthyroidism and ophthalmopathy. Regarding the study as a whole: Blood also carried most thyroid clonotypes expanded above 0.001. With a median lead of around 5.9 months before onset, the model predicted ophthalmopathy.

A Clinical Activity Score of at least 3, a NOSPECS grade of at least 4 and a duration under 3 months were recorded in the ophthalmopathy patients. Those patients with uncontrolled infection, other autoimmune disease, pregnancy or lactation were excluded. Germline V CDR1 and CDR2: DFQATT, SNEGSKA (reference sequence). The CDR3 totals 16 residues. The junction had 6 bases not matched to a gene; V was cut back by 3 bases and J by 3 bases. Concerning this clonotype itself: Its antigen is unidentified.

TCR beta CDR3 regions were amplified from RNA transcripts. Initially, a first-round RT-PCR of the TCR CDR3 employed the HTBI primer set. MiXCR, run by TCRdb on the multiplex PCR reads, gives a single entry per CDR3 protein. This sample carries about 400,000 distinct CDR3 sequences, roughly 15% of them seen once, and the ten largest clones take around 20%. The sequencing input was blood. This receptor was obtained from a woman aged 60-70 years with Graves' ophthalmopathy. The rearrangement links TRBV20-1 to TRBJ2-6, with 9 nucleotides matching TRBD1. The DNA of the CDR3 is TGCAGTGCTAGTCCCGGGACAGGGAGTGGGGCCAACGTCCTGACTTTC. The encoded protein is CSASPGTGSGANVLTF.